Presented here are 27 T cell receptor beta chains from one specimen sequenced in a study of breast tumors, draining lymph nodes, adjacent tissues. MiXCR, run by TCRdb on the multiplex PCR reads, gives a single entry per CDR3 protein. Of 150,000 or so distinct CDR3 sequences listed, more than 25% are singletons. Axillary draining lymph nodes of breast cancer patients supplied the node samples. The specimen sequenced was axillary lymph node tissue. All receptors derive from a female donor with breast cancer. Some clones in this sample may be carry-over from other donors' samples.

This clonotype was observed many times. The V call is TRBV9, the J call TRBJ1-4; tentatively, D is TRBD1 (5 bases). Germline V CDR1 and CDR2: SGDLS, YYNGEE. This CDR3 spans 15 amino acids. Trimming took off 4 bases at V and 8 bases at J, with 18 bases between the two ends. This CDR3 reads CASSPGGGFGEKLFF. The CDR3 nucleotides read TGTGCCAGCAGCCCCGGTGGGGGTTTTGGGGAAAAACTGTTTTTT.

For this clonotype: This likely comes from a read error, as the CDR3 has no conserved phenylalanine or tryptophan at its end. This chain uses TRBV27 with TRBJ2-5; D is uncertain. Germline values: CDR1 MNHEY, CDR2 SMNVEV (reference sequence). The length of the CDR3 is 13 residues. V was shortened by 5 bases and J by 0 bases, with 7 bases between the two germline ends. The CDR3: CASSRKYQETQYS. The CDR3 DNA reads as TGTGCCAGCAGTCGAAAGTACCAAGAGACCCAGTACTCC.

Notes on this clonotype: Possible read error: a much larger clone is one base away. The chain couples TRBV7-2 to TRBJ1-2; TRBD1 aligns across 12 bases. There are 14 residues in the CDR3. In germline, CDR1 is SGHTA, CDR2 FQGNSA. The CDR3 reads CASSGRGGTGGCTF. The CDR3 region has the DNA TGTGCCAGCAGCGGGAGAGGGGGGACAGGGGGCTGCACCTTC.

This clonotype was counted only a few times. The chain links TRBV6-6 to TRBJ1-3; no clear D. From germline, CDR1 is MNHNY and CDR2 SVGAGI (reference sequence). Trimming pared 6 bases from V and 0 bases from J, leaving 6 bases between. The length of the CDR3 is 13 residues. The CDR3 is CASSSHSGNTIYF. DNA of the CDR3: TGTGCCAGCAGCTCCCACTCTGGAAACACCATATATTTT.

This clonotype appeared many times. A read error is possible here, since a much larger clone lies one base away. CDR3 sequence (DNA): TGTGCCAGCAGATATACCCTCCCACAGGGGGCCCGAGTTCATGGCTACACCTTC. Translation gives CASRYTLPQGARVHGYTF. V usage is TRBV5-8 and J usage is TRBJ1-2; 9 nucleotides match TRBD1. The CDR3 runs 18 residues. V trimming: 5 bases; J trimming: 6 bases; junction bases outside the gene matches: 20. Germline values: CDR1 SGHTS, CDR2 YDEGEE.

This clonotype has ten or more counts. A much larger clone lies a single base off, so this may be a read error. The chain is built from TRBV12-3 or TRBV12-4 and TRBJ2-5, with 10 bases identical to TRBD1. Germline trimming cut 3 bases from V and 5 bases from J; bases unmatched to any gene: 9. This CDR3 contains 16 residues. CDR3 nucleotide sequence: TGTGCCAGCAGTTTCGGAGGGACAGGGGATAGGGAGACCCAGTACTTC. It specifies CASSFGGTGDRETQYF.

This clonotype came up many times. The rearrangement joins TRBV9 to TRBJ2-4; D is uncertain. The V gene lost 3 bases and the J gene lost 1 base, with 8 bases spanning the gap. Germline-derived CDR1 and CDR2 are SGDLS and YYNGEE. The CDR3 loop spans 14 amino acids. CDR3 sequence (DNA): TGTGCCAGCAGCGCCCATCCGGCCAAAAACATTCAGTACTTC. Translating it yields CASSAHPAKNIQYF.

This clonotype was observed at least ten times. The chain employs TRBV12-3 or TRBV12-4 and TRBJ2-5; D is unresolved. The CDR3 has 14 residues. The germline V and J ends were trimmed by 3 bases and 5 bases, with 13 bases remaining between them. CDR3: CASSFRPSGETQYF. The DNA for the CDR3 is TGTGCCAGCAGTTTTAGGCCTAGTGGGGAGACCCAGTACTTC.

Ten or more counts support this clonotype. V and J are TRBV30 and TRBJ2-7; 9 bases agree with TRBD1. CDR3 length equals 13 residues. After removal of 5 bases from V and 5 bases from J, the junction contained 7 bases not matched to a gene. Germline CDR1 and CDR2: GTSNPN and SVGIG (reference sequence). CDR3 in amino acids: CAWSQGALDEQYF. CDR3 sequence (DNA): TGTGCCTGGTCACAGGGGGCTCTGGACGAGCAGTACTTC.

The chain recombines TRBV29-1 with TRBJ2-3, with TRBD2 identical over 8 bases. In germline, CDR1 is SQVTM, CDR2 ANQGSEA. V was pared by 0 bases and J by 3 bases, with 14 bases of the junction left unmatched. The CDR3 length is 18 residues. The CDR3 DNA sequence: TGCAGCGTTGAAGATCTTAGGTCGGGGTCGGGGGGGACAGATACGCAGTATTTT. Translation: CSVEDLRSGSGGTDTQYF.

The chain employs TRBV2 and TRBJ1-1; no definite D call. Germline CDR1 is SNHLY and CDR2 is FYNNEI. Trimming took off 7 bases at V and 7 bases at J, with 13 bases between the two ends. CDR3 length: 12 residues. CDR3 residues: CASKAQKVEAFF. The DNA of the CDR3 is TGTGCCAGCAAGGCACAGAAAGTTGAAGCTTTCTTT.

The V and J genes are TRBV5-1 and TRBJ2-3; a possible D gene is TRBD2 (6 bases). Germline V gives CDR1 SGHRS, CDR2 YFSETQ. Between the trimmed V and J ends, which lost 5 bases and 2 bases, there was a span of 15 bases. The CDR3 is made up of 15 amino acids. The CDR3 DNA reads TGCGCCAGCAGTGAGGCTAGCGTGAACACAGATACGCAGTATTTT. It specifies CASSEASVNTDTQYF.

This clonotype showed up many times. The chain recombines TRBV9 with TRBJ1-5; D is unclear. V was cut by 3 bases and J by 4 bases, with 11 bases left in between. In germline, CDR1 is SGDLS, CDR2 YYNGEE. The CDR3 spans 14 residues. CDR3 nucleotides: TGTGCCAGCAGCGAGGGAAGCGGTAATCAGCCCCAGCATTTT. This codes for CASSEGSGNQPQHF.

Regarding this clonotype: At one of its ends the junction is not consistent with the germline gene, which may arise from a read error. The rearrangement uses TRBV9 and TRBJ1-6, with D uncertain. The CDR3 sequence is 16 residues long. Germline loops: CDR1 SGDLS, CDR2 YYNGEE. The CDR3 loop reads CASSESPTSYNSPLYF. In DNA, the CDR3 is TGTGCCAGCAGCGAAAGCCCCACTTCCTACAATTCACCCCTCTACTTT.

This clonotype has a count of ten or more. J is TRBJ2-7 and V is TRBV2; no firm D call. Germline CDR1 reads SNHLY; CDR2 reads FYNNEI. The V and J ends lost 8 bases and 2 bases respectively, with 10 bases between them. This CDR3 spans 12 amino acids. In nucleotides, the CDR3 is TGTGCCAGCGCCAGGAGCACCTACGAGCAGTACTTC. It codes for CASARSTYEQYF.

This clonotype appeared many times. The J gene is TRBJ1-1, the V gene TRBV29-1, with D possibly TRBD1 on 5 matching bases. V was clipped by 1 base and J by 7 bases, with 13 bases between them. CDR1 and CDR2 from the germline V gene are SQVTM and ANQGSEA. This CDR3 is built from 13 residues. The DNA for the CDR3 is TGCAGCGTTGAAGTTTCGGGGGATGGTGAAGCTTTCTTT. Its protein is CSVEVSGDGEAFF.

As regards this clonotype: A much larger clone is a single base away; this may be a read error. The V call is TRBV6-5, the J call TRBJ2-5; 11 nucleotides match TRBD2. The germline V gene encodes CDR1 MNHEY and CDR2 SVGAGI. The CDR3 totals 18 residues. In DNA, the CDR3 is TGTGCCTGCAGTTACTCGCCTAGCGGGGGGCCCCAAGGGGAGACCCAGTACTTC. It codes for CACSYSPSGGPQGETQYF.

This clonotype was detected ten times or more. The CDR3 region has the DNA TGTGCCAGCACCCCAGTGGGGGGAACCTCACCCCTCCACTTT. Its translation: CASTPVGGTSPLHF. J is TRBJ1-6 and V is TRBV28, with TRBD1 as a possible D gene (5 bases). Per germline, CDR1 MDHEN and CDR2 SYDVKM. This CDR3 has 14 residues. With 7 bases removed from V and 10 bases from J, the gap between germline ends came to 17 bases.

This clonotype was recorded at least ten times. CDR3 sequence (DNA): TGTGCCAGCTCACCCCGGACGGGACTGAAACAAGAGACCCAGTACTTC. Encoded protein: CASSPRTGLKQETQYF. The chain is built from TRBV18 and TRBJ2-5, with D possibly matching TRBD2 (6 bases). This CDR3 spans 16 amino acids. V was shortened by 3 bases and J by 2 bases, with 16 bases between the two germline ends. Per germline, CDR1 KGHSH and CDR2 LQKENI.

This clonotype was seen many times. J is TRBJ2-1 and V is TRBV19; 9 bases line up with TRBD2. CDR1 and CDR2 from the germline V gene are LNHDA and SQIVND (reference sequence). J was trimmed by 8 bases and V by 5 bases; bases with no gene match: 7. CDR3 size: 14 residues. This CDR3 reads CASSWAGGSYEQFF. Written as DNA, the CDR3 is TGTGCCAGTAGTTGGGCGGGGGGGAGCTATGAGCAGTTCTTC.

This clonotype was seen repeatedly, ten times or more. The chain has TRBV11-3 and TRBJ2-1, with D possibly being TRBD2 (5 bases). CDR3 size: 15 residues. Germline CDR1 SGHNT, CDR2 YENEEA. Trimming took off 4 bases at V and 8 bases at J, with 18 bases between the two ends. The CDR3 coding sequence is TGTGCCAGCAGCTCCTACGTAAGCGGTCCACATGAGCAGTTCTTC. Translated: CASSSYVSGPHEQFF. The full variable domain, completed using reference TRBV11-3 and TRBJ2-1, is EAGVVQSPRYKIIEKKQPVAFWCNPISGHNTLYWYLQNLGQGPELLIRYENEEAVDDSQLPKDRFSAERLKGVDSTLKIQPAELGDSAVYLCASSSYVSGPHEQFFGPGTRLTVL.

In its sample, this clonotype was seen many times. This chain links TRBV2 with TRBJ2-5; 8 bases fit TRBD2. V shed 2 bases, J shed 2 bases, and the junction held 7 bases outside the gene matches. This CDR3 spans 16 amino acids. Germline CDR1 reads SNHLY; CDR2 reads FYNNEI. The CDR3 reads CASSELGGGGQETQYF. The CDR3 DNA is TGTGCCAGCAGTGAATTGGGGGGCGGGGGGCAAGAGACCCAGTACTTC.

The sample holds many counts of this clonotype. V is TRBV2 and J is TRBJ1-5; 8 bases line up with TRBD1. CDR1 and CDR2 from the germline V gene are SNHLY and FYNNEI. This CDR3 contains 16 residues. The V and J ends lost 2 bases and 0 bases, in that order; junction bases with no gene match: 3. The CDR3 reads CASSERTGYSNQPQHF. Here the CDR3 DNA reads TGTGCCAGCAGTGAAAGGACAGGGTATAGCAATCAGCCCCAGCATTTT.

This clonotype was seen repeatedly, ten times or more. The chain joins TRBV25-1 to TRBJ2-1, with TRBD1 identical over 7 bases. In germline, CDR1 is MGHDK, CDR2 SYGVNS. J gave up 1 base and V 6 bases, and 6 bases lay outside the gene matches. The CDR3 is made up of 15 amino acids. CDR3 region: CASSQGTASYNEQFF. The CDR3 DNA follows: TGTGCCAGCAGCCAAGGGACAGCTTCCTACAATGAGCAGTTCTTC. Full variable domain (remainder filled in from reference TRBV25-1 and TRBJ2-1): EADIYQTPRYLVIGTGKKITLECSQTMGHDKMYWYQQDPGMELHLIHYSYGVNSTEKGDLSSESTVSRIRTEHFPLTLESARPSHTSQYLCASSQGTASYNEQFFGPGTRLTVL.

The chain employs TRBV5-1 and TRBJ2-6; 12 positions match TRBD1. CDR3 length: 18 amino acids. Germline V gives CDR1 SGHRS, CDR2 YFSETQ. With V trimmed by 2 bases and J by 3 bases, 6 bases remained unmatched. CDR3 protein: CASSLGTGGVDGANVLTF. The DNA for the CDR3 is TGCGCCAGCAGCTTAGGGACAGGGGGCGTAGATGGGGCCAACGTCCTGACTTTC.

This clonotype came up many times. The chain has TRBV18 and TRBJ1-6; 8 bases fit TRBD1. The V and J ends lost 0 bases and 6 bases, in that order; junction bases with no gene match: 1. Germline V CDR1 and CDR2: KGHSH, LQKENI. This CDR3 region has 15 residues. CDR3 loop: CASSPPTGVNSPLHF. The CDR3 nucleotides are TGTGCCAGCTCACCACCGACAGGGGTTAATTCACCCCTCCACTTT.

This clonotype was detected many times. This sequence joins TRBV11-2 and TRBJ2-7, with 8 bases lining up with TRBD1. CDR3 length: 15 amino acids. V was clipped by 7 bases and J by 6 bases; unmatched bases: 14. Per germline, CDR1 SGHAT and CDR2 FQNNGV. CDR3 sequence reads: CASNPRQGIRGEQYF. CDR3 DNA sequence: TGTGCCAGCAACCCCCGACAGGGGATTCGGGGCGAGCAGTACTTC.